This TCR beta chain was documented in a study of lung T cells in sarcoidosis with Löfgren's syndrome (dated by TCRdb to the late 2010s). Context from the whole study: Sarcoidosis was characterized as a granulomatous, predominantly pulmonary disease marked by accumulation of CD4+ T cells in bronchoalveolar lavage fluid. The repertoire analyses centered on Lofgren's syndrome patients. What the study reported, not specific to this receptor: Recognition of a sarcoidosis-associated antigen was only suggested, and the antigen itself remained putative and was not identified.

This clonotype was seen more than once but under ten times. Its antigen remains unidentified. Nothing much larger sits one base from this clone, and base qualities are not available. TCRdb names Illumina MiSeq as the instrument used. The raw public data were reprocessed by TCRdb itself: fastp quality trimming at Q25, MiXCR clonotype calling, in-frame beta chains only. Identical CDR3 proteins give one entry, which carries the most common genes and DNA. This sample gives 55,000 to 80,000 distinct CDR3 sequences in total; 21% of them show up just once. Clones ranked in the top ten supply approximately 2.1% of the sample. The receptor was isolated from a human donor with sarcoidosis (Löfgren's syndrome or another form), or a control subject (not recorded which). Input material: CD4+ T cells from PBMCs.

The DNA reads TGTGCCAGCAGTTTAATCGCGGGTCAGCCCCAGCATTTT. It encodes CASSLIAGQPQHF. This chain is built from TRBV28 and TRBJ1-5; confidence is insufficient to name the D gene. CDR3 length: 13 amino acids, cysteine to phenylalanine. Kept here is only the CDR3 DNA, which spans 39 bases and is read in frame from base 1. According to the germline V gene, CDR1 reads MDHEN and CDR2 reads SYDVKM. The trim is 2 bases for V and 6 bases for J, with a gap of 8 bases between the germline ends.